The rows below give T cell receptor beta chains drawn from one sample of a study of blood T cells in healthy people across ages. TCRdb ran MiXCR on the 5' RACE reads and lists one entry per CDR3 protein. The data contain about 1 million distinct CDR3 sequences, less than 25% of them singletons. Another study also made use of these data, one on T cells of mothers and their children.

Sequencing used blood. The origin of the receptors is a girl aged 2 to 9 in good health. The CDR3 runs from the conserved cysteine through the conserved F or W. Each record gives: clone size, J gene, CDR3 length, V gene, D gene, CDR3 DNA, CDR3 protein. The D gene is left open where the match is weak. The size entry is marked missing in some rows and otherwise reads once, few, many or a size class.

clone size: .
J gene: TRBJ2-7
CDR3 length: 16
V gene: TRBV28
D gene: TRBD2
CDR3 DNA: TGTGCCAGCAGTTTTTACGGGAGGATCCTGGATAGCGAGCAGTACTTC
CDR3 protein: CASSFYGRILDSEQYF

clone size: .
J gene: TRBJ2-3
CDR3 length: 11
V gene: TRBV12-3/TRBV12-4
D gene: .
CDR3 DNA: TGTGCCAGCAGTTTGGAGTCCTCGCAGTATTTT
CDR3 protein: CASSLESSQYF

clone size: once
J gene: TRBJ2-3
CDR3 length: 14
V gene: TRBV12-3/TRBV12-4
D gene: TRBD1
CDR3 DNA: TGTGCCAGCACTGGGACAGTGAGTCCAGATACGCAGTATTTT
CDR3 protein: CASTGTVSPDTQYF

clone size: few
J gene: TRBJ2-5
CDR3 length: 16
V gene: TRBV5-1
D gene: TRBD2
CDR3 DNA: TGCGCCAGCAGCGAGCTAGGGACTAGCGGGAGAGAGACCCAGTACTTC
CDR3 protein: CASSELGTSGRETQYF

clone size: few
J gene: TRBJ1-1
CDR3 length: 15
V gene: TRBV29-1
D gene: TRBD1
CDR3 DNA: TGCAGCGCGCCCGCCCCCGGGACAGGGAACACTGAAGCTTTCTTT
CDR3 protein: CSAPAPGTGNTEAFF

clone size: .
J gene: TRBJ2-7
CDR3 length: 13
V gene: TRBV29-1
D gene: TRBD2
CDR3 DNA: TGCAGCGTCCGTGGACTAGCGGGAGGCGAGCAGTACTTC
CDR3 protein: CSVRGLAGGEQYF

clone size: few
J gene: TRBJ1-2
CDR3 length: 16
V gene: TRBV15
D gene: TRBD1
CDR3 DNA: TGTGCCACCAGCAGAGAAACAGGGGAAACTAACTATGGCTACACCTTC
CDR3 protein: CATSRETGETNYGYTF

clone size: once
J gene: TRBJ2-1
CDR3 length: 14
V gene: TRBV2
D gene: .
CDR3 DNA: TGTGCCAGCAGTGCGGGGATTTGGGACAATGGGCAGTTCTTC
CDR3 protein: CASSAGIWDNGQFF

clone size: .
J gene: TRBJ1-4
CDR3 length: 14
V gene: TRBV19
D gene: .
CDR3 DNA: TGTGCCAGTAGTATGAGGTCGGTCAATGAAAAACTGTTTTTT
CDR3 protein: CASSMRSVNEKLFF

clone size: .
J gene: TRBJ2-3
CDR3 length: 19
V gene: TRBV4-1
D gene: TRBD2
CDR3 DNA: TGCGCCAGCAGCCCAGGACTAGTGGGAGTAGGTTGGAAGGGAGATACGCAGTATTTT
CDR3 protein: CASSPGLVGVGWKGDTQYF

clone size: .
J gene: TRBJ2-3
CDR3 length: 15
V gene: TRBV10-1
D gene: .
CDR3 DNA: TGCGCCAGCAGTGAGCCGGACTATGGCACAGATACGCAGTATTTT
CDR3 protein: CASSEPDYGTDTQYF

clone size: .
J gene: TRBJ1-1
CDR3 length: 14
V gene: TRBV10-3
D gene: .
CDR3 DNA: TGTGCCATCACCAAGGGGGATATGAACACTGAAGCTTTCTTT
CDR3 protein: CAITKGDMNTEAFF

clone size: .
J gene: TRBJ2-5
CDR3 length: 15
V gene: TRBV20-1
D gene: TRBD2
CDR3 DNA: TGCAGTGCTAGAGATATTTACGGGACTAGCGTGATGAGGTACTTC
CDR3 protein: CSARDIYGTSVMRYF

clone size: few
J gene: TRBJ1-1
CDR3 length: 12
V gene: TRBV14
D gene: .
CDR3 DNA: TGTGCCAGCAGCCAAGTAACGGGCGGAGCTTTCTTT
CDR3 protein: CASSQVTGGAFF

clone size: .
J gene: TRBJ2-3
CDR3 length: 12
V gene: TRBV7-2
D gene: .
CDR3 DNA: TGTGCCAGCACGTACAGCACAGATACGCAGTATTTT
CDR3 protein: CASTYSTDTQYF

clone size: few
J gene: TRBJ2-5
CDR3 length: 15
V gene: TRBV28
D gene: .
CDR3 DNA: TGTGCCAGCAGTGCCCCAGGGGCGCTCCAAGAGACCCAGTACTTC
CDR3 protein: CASSAPGALQETQYF

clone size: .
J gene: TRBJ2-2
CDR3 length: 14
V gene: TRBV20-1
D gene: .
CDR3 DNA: TGCAGTGCTAGAGGGGACTCGAACACCGGGGAGCTGTTTTTT
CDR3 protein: CSARGDSNTGELFF

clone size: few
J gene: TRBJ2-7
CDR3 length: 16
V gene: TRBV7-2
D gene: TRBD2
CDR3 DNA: TGTGCCAGCAGCTTAGTTACTAGCGGGCGACTCTACGAGCAGTACTTC
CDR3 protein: CASSLVTSGRLYEQYF

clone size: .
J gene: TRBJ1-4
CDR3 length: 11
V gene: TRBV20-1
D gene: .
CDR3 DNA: TGCAGTGCTAGCGCAAAAGGAAAACTGTTTTTT
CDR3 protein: CSASAKGKLFF

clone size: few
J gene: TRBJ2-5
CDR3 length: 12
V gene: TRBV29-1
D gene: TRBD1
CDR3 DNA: TGCAGCGCCCTCGACAGGGTCGAGACCCAGTACTTC
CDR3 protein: CSALDRVETQYF

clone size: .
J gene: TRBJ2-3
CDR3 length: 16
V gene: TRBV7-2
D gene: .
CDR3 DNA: TGTGCCAGCAGCCTCCTGGCTTTAACTAGCACAGATACGCAGTATTTT
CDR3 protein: CASSLLALTSTDTQYF

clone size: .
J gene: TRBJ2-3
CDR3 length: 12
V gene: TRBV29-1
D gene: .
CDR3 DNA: TGCAGCGTTGCCGAGGACGTAGATACGCAGTATTTT
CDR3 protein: CSVAEDVDTQYF

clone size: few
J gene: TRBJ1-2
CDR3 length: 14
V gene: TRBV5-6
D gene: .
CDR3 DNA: TGTGCCAGCAGCTTGCCAGGGACTAACTATGGCTACACCTTC
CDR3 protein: CASSLPGTNYGYTF

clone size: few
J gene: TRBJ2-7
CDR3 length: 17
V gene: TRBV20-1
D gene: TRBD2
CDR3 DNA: TGCAGTGCTAGAGACGGGACTAGCGGGAGCACCATCTACGAGCAGTACTTC
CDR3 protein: CSARDGTSGSTIYEQYF

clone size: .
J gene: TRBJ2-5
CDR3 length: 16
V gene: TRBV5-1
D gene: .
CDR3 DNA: TGCGCCAGCAGCCCGCTCCTGTCGGGGCGAAAAGAGACCCAGTACTTC
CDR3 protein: CASSPLLSGRKETQYF